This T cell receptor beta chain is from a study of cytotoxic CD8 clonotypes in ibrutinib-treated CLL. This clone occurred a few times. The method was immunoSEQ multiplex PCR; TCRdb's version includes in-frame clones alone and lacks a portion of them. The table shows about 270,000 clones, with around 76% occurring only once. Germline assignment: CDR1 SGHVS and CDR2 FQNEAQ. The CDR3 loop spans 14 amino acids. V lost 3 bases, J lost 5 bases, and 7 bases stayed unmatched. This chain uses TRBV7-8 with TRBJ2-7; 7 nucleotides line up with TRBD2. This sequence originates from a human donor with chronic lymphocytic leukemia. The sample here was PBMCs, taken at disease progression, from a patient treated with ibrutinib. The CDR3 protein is CASSLGGMGNEQYF. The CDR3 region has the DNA TGTGCCAGCAGCTTGGGGGGGATGGGTAACGAGCAGTACTTC.